This TCR beta chain was identified during a study of PD-1 blockade in mismatch repair-deficient tumors. Libraries were prepared by immunoSEQ multiplex PCR; TCRdb keeps only in-frame clonotypes and omits some of them. The data contain 60,000 to 65,000 clones, approximately 88% of them singletons. Germline V gene lookup returns CDR1 MNHEY and CDR2 SVGAGI. This CDR3 has 11 amino acids. Trimming cost V 4 bases and J 6 bases, with 6 bases left between them. The chain carries TRBV6-5 and TRBJ1-2; D uncertain. The TCR sequence derives from an adult with mismatch repair-deficient cancer. The sequenced sample was peripheral blood, obtained 52 weeks after starting pembrolizumab. The DNA for the CDR3 is TGTGCCAGCAGTTCCGAGGATGGCTACACCTTC. It specifies CASSSEDGYTF.